This T cell receptor beta chain was sequenced for a study of blood T cells in healthy people across ages (dated by TCRdb to the mid-2010s). With regard to the full study: In model experiments, template switching captured roughly one uniquely barcoded TCR beta cDNA molecule for every two T cells. For two donors (one aged 18 to 30 and one aged 80 or older), the study analyzed two additional independent replicas of 1 million unique cDNA reads from the same blood draw. The donors were split into four age groups: young (average about 15 years), middle-aged (39), aged (more than 60) and long-lived (approximately 80). Using deep sequencing normalized with unique cDNA molecular identifiers, the study measured how TCR beta repertoire diversity changes with age. What the research found in general, with its limitations: Compared with the aged group, the long-lived group had more naive CD4+ T cells, fewer expanded clones and increased TCR diversity, a pattern suggesting age selection. Conclusive comparison of naive and antigen-experienced compartments was prevented by the profiling of bulk unsorted PBMCs. Because the CMV infection status of the donors was unknown, age-related changes in expanded clonotypes may potentially have been confounded. The percentage of naive T cells measured by flow cytometry correlated strongly with observed TCR beta diversity. As age increased, observed TCR beta diversity per million T cells dropped in a roughly linear way, and a significant reduction was already evident by age roughly 40. Total diversity estimates from one million sequenced T cells were considered lower bounds and underestimates.

Library preparation was by 5' RACE. Sequencing took place on an Illumina HiSeq 2500. A second PCR of roughly 7 to 11 cycles was performed with a sample-barcoded 5' primer and a J-beta primer mix. A unique molecular identifier was introduced onto each TCR beta cDNA molecule by a template-switch 5' adaptor carrying 12 random nucleotides. Each sample yielded at least 3 million CDR3-containing paired-end reads. The Mint cDNA synthesis kit, primed by a TRBC-specific oligonucleotide, was used to synthesize first-strand cDNA from all RNA. Following uracil-DNA glycosylase treatment, all cDNA underwent a first 18-cycle PCR with the universal primers M1SS and BC2_uni_R. Processing in the source paper ran as follows. For normalization, 1 million high-quality reads, each with a distinct molecular identifier, were randomly selected from each sample. Reads with shared molecular identifiers were discarded instead of being binned into consensus sequences. CDR3 identification, clonotype clustering and error correction used MiTCR with a Q25 quality threshold and the strictest error-elimination algorithm. Lower-bound total TCR beta diversity was estimated with a nonparametric unseen species model using Euler transformation. The raw public data were reprocessed by TCRdb itself: fastp quality trimming at Q25, MiXCR clonotype calling, in-frame beta chains only. All rows with the same CDR3 protein become a single entry with the most common DNA and genes. TCRdb assigned the V and J calls; the authors' analysis was not used. This sample is represented by some 930,000 distinct CDR3 sequences; almost 30% of them were singletons. 10% of the sample is held by the ten biggest clonotypes.

Systemically healthy Caucasian individuals from Russia, around 39 in total and aged about 6 to 90 years, were included as donors. About 10 milliliters of peripheral blood were drawn from each donor into EDTA-treated Vacutainer tubes. Ficoll-Paque density-gradient centrifugation was used to isolate PBMCs, with at least 7 million per sample. Trizol reagent was used to extract total RNA from PBMCs, with at least 5 micrograms per sample. Naive CD45RAhigh/CD27high T cell percentages were measured by flow cytometry on a PBMC aliquot from every donor. CDR1 and CDR2 are read off the germline V gene as SGHTA and FQGNSA. CDR3 length: 14 amino acids, cysteine to phenylalanine. Only the CDR3 DNA stays, 42 bases, in frame from base 1. V loses 2 bases, J loses 6 bases, and the germline ends lie 11 bases apart. This clonotype was detected only a few times. Its target antigen remains unknown. The record has no base qualities; no much larger clone is one base away.

These data were likewise used in another study, on T cells of mothers and their children. Taken from the second paper: Nine systemically healthy Caucasian individuals, comprising three mothers and their six children, were included as donors. cDNA synthesis consumed the entire amount of extracted RNA, loaded at 1.5 ug RNA in each 15 ul reaction. In the second PCR, the M1S primer introduced both the sample barcodes and 2-4 random nucleotides. Over 8.5 million TCR beta CDR3 reads came from each mother, compared with about 3.2 million reads from each child. Thymic selection shapes the output of TCR recombination in a similar way in related and unrelated pairs, and inherited differences have a minor effect. Normalized repertoire overlap was always slightly but never significantly higher in related than unrelated mother-child pairs. Persistent microchimeric T cell clones were not detected, at a sensitivity of 85 to 100 clones per million clonotypes. In the study, deep NGS was used to compare the TCR beta repertoires of mothers and children, and features distinguishing related mother-child pairs from unrelated individuals were sought. Mothers averaged about 40 +/- 4 years of age and children averaged around 10 +/- 4 years. After adapters were ligated using NEBNext reagents, the libraries underwent 100+100 nt paired-end sequencing on an Illumina HiSeq 2000. To prevent cross-contamination, the mother and child libraries were prepared a month apart and were sequenced in separate runs. Between roughly 500,000 and 2,300,000 distinct TCR beta clonotypes were identified per donor. Naive TCR beta clonotypes were estimated from low-frequency clonotypes matched to each donor's FACS-determined naive share, without sorting.

Recombination linked TRBV7-2 to TRBJ2-1; the D gene is not confidently resolved. The receptor was isolated from a woman aged 40 to 50 in good health. The specimen was blood. The CDR3 here reads CASSLQTTGNEQFF. The sequenced DNA is TGTGCCAGCAGCTTACAAACGACGGGCAATGAGCAGTTCTTC.